These 26 T cell receptor beta chains share one sample of origin, sequenced in a study of beta chain features in type 1 diabetes. The entirety of the isolated RNA underwent reverse transcription, so expressed TCRB transcripts were sequenced. The protocol was immunoSEQ multiplex PCR, while the TCRdb copy is restricted to in-frame clones and leaves out a portion. The data show about 140,000 clones, 6.5% to 8.5% seen once. Sequencing was carried out using central memory CD4+ T cells from blood. All receptors come from a woman aged 25-40 years in good health.

This chain connects TRBV4-3 to TRBJ1-5; 7 nucleotides match TRBD1. V shed 4 bases, J shed 5 bases, and the junction held 14 bases outside the gene matches. This CDR3 has 17 amino acids. Germline loops: CDR1 LGHNA, CDR2 YSLEER. CDR3 sequence reads: CASSPELQGRAYQPQHF. The CDR3 DNA is TGCGCCAGCAGCCCAGAACTACAGGGGCGGGCTTATCAGCCCCAGCATTTT.

The chain combines TRBV18 with TRBJ1-5; D remains unclear. Trimming shortened V by 2 bases and J by 1 base, and 12 bases separated the two germline ends. Germline-derived CDR1 and CDR2 are KGHSH and LQKENI. The CDR3 has 16 amino acids. CDR3 in amino acids: CASSPTSPGSNQPQHF. The CDR3 nucleotides read TGTGCCAGCTCACCAACTAGTCCCGGAAGCAATCAGCCCCAGCATTTT.

This clone was seen a handful of times. The chain is built from TRBV7-9 and TRBJ1-2, with a tentative D call TRBD1 (5 bases). This CDR3 is built from 14 residues. Trimming left V 6 bases short and J 8 bases short, with 19 bases between. Germline V gene data show CDR1 as SEHNR and CDR2 as FQNEAQ (reference sequence). CDR3 amino acids: CASRDVGQGAGYTF. The CDR3 DNA follows: TGTGCCAGCAGGGACGTAGGACAAGGGGCCGGCTACACCTTC. Looking up the rest from reference TRBV7-9 and TRBJ1-2 gives the full variable domain: DTGVSQNPRHKITKRGQNVTFRCDPISEHNRLYWYRQTLGQGPEFLTYFQNEAQLEKSRLLSDRFSAERPKGSFSTLEIQRTEQGDSAMYLCASRDVGQGAGYTFGSGTRLTVV.

This clone was recorded many times. This chain connects TRBV7-6 to TRBJ2-1; TRBD1 is a possible D gene (6 bases). The CDR3 has 12 residues. The V end was cut by 5 bases, the J end by 9 bases, with 11 bases between. The germline gives CDR1 SGHVS, CDR2 FNYEAQ. The CDR3 reads CASSPQGVEQFF. CDR3 DNA sequence: TGTGCCAGCAGCCCACAGGGTGTTGAGCAGTTCTTC.

The chain has TRBV9 and TRBJ2-2; D is possibly TRBD1 (5 bases). Germline loops: CDR1 SGDLS, CDR2 YYNGEE. Trimming removed 4 bases from V and 1 base from J, with 20 bases in between. The CDR3 is 18 amino acids. CDR3 nucleotides: TGTGCCAGCAGCCCCGTGGGATGGGGCCGGTTGAACACCGGGGAGCTGTTTTTT. Its protein is CASSPVGWGRLNTGELFF.

This clone was seen at least ten times. The chain links TRBV7-2 to TRBJ2-5; possible D gene TRBD1, 6 bases. This CDR3 spans 15 amino acids. CDR1 SGHTA and CDR2 FQGNSA come from the germline V gene. V gave up 4 bases and J gave up 4 bases, with 16 bases separating them. The CDR3 region has the DNA TGTGCCAGCAGCTCACAGGGTTTCGAGGGAGAGACCCAGTACTTC. It yields the protein CASSSQGFEGETQYF.

The chain is built from TRBV2 and TRBJ1-5, with D perhaps TRBD1 (6 bases). Germline V gene data show CDR1 as SNHLY and CDR2 as FYNNEI. The V end was cut by 1 base, the J end by 4 bases, with 11 bases between. This CDR3 is 15 amino acids long. CDR3 coding DNA: TGTGCCAGCAGTGAAGACAGGGCGGCTAATCAGCCCCAGCATTTT. Translation: CASSEDRAANQPQHF.

This clone was detected a few times. The CDR3 sequence is CASSFVGSTEAFF. CDR3 nucleotides: TGTGCCAGCAGCTTTGTAGGGAGCACTGAAGCTTTCTTT. V is TRBV7-8 and J is TRBJ1-1; no reliable D call. Germline V gene lookup returns CDR1 SGHVS and CDR2 FQNEAQ. V lost 3 bases to trimming and J lost 4 bases, with 9 bases between them. This CDR3 comprises 13 residues.

This clone was detected only a few times. The V call is TRBV28, the J call TRBJ1-2; D is perhaps TRBD1 (5 bases). The germline gives CDR1 MDHEN, CDR2 SYDVKM. The V gene lost 1 base and the J gene lost 8 bases, with 17 bases spanning the gap. The CDR3 sequence is 15 residues long. The DNA for the CDR3 is TGTGCCAGCAGTTTATTGACAGAGCTAATCGGCGGCTACACCTTC. Translating gives CASSLLTELIGGYTF.

J is TRBJ2-5 and V is TRBV10-3; TRBD2 is a possible D gene (7 bases). Per germline, CDR1 ENHRY and CDR2 SYGVKD. The CDR3 extends over 13 amino acids. V lost 7 bases and J 3 bases, leaving 12 bases between the germline ends. In DNA form, the CDR3 reads TGTGCCATCATGGGAGGGGGAAAAGAGACCCAGTACTTC. Translation: CAIMGGGKETQYF.

The sample holds a few counts of this clone. J is TRBJ2-1 and V is TRBV14; D not resolved. The germline V gene has CDR1 SGHDN and CDR2 FVKESK. The V gene lost 5 bases and the J gene lost 2 bases, with 10 bases spanning the gap. The CDR3 has 14 residues. Written as DNA, the CDR3 is TGTGCCAGCAGCGGAAGGAGCCCCTACAATGAGCAGTTCTTC. It specifies CASSGRSPYNEQFF.

This chain joins TRBV5-1 and TRBJ2-3; 7 bases align to TRBD2. Germline trimming cut 0 bases from V and 3 bases from J; bases unmatched to any gene: 4. The CDR3 length is 15 residues. Germline loops: CDR1 SGHRS, CDR2 YFSETQ. In nucleotides, the CDR3 is TGCGCCAGCAGCTTGGTGGGCGGGAGAACAGATACGCAGTATTTT. It is translated as CASSLVGGRTDTQYF. The variable domain in full, with the rest retrieved from reference TRBV5-1 and TRBJ2-3, is KAGVTQTPRYLIKTRGQQVTLSCSPISGHRSVSWYQQTPGQGLQFLFEYFSETQRNKGNFPGRFSGRQFSNSRSEMNVSTLELGDSALYLCASSLVGGRTDTQYFGPGTRLTVL.

Details on this clone: The same CDR3 is also encoded by other DNA sequences in this sample. The genes are TRBV7-2 and TRBJ1-1, with 7 bases aligning to TRBD1. This CDR3 comprises 13 residues. Germline loops: CDR1 SGHTA, CDR2 FQGNSA. V lost 5 bases and J lost 3; bases outside the gene matches: 3. Here the CDR3 DNA reads TGTGCCAGCAGCCCTCAGGGGGACACTGAAGCTTTCTTT. Translation gives CASSPQGDTEAFF.

This clone was seen more than once but under ten times. V usage is TRBV30 and J usage is TRBJ1-1; TRBD1 agrees at 9 bases. After removal of 8 bases from V and 2 bases from J, the junction contained 3 bases not matched to a gene. Germline V CDR1 and CDR2: GTSNPN, SVGIG (reference sequence). This CDR3 is built from 12 residues. CDR3 amino acids: CARDRVNTEAFF. DNA for the CDR3: TGTGCCCGGGACAGGGTAAACACTGAAGCTTTCTTT. The full variable domain, with the rest looked up from reference TRBV30 and TRBJ1-1, is SQTIHQWPATLVQPVGSPLSLECTVEGTSNPNLYWYRQAAGRGLQLLFYSVGIGQISSEVPQNLSASRPQDRQFILSSKKLLLSDSGFYLCARDRVNTEAFFGQGTRLTVV.

This clone was counted many times. CDR3 DNA sequence: TGCAGCGCCCCGAGGCGGGAGGGCCGGGATACGCAGTATTTT. Its translation is CSAPRREGRDTQYF. The chain recombines TRBV29-1 with TRBJ2-3, with TRBD2 identical over 9 bases. The CDR3 is made up of 14 amino acids. Germline lookup yields CDR1 SQVTM and CDR2 ANQGSEA. V trimming: 7 bases; J trimming: 6 bases; junction bases outside the gene matches: 11.

There are many counts of this clone. The genes are TRBV7-3 and TRBJ1-1; D gene unclear. Deletions cut 5 bases from V and 3 bases from J, with 10 bases between. CDR3 length: 13 amino acids. CDR1 and CDR2 (germline): SGHTA, FQGTGA. The CDR3 nucleotides are TGTGCCAGCAGCGTTCAGGAAGACACTGAAGCTTTCTTT. Translation gives CASSVQEDTEAFF.

This clone has ten or more counts. The chain is built from TRBV14 and TRBJ2-5; tentative D call: TRBD1 (6 bases). CDR3 size: 12 residues. V was pared by 6 bases and J by 3 bases, with 8 bases between. Germline lookup yields CDR1 SGHDN and CDR2 FVKESK. CDR3: CASRYREETQYF. CDR3 DNA: TGTGCCAGCAGGTACAGGGAAGAGACCCAGTACTTC.

Note on this clone: Its ends do not fully match the called genes, so a read error is possible. The V call is TRBV7-2, the J call TRBJ2-3; TRBD2 aligns across 14 bases. Germline CDR1 is SGHTA and CDR2 is FQGNSA. The CDR3 is 16 amino acids. The CDR3 DNA follows: TGTGCCAGCAGCTTTACCGGACTAGCGGGAGGAGATTCGCAGTATTTT. Translating it yields CASSFTGLAGGDSQYF.

The J gene is TRBJ2-7, the V gene TRBV27, with 7 nucleotides matching TRBD2. The CDR3 runs 13 residues. The trim removed 0 bases at V and 5 bases at J, leaving 1 base unmatched. Germline V gene sequence: CDR1 MNHEY, CDR2 SMNVEV (reference sequence). In DNA form, the CDR3 reads TGTGCCAGCAGTTTATCGGGAGGGAACGAGCAGTACTTC. As protein: CASSLSGGNEQYF.

This clone was picked up a small number of times. The chain recombines TRBV18 with TRBJ2-3; 9 nucleotides agree with TRBD2. The V segment lost 2 bases and the J segment 0 bases; nucleotides outside the gene matches: 9. CDR1 and CDR2 (germline): KGHSH, LQKENI. CDR3 length: 18 amino acids. The CDR3 DNA sequence: TGTGCCAGCTCACCAACACAAGCGGGAGGACCTAGCACAGATACGCAGTATTTT. Protein: CASSPTQAGGPSTDTQYF.

In its sample, this clone was seen many times. The chain has TRBV7-2 and TRBJ2-5; 12 bases map to TRBD2. Germline V gives CDR1 SGHTA, CDR2 FQGNSA. The CDR3 extends over 19 amino acids. Trimming cost V 5 bases and J 4 bases; bases outside gene matches: 17. CDR3 in amino acids: CASSLRLAGAIGYGETQYF. The CDR3 coding sequence is TGTGCCAGCAGCCTGCGACTAGCGGGAGCTATTGGTTATGGAGAGACCCAGTACTTC. The whole variable domain, remainder taken from reference TRBV7-2 and TRBJ2-5, is GAGVSQSPSNKVTEKGKDVELRCDPISGHTALYWYRQSLGQGLEFLIYFQGNSAPDKSGLPSDRFSAERTGGSVSTLTIQRTQQEDSAVYLCASSLRLAGAIGYGETQYFGPGTRLLVL.

The V and J genes are TRBV6-1 and TRBJ2-7, with D perhaps matching TRBD1 (5 bases). Germline CDR1 is MNHNS and CDR2 is SASEGT. The CDR3 spans 17 residues. V gave up 3 bases and J gave up 1 base, with 19 bases separating them. This chain's CDR3 is CASSDTGWGSPSYEQYF. CDR3 nucleotides: TGTGCCAGCAGTGACACCGGGTGGGGCAGCCCTTCCTACGAGCAGTACTTC.

The chain is built from TRBV7-8 and TRBJ2-5, with D possibly TRBD2 on 5 matching bases. Trimming removed 1 base at V and 5 bases at J, with 14 bases between. This CDR3 is 15 amino acids long. Germline CDR1 SGHVS, CDR2 FQNEAQ. CDR3 coding DNA: TGTGCCAGCAGCTTAGGCGGCCCTCGCGGGGAGACCCAGTACTTC. Its translation is CASSLGGPRGETQYF.

This clone was detected only a few times. The chain joins TRBV28 to TRBJ2-5; 10 bases align to TRBD2. Germline V gene lookup returns CDR1 MDHEN and CDR2 SYDVKM. V dropped 2 bases and J dropped 2; count of bases not matched to a gene: 8. The CDR3 runs 17 residues. The CDR3 reads CASSLVVPSGSQETQYF. The CDR3 region has the DNA TGTGCCAGCAGTTTAGTTGTGCCTAGCGGGAGTCAAGAGACCCAGTACTTC.

This clone was recorded many times. J is TRBJ2-3 and V is TRBV25-1; no reliable D call. There are 13 residues in the CDR3. V was shortened by 3 bases and J by 2 bases, with 6 bases between the two germline ends. Germline-derived CDR1 and CDR2 are MGHDK and SYGVNS. The CDR3 spells CASSDPPTDTQYF. DNA of the CDR3: TGTGCCAGCAGTGATCCTCCCACAGATACGCAGTATTTT.

V gene TRBV2 combines with J gene TRBJ2-3, with 8 bases matching TRBD2. Trimming took 2 bases from V and 4 from J; bases not matched to a gene: 8. This CDR3 comprises 16 residues. CDR1 SNHLY and CDR2 FYNNEI come from the germline V gene. CDR3 nucleotides: TGTGCCAGCAGTGAAAGTTTAAGCGGGAGCGCAGATACGCAGTATTTT. It translates to CASSESLSGSADTQYF.